A selection of T cell receptor beta chains follows, all from one sample in a study of PD-1 blockade in classical Hodgkin lymphoma. Assay: immunoSEQ multiplex PCR; the TCRdb copy retains only in-frame clones and omits some. The sample records approximately 36,000 clones, about 70% being singletons. The sequences come from peripheral blood mononuclear cells (PBMCs), collected before the second cycle of nivolumab. Source of these receptors: a human donor with classical Hodgkin lymphoma. Both conserved end residues are part of each CDR3. A D gene is named only where the DNA matches it firmly. Not every row has a clone size; where given, it reads once, few, many or a size class.

.,TRBJ2-5,TRBD2,TRBV28,TGTGCCAGCCGAACCCCGGGACTACAAGAGACCCAGTACTTC,CASRTPGLQETQYF
.,TRBJ2-7,TRBD1,TRBV2,TGTGCCAGCAGGCGACAGGGCTTAGTGGGAGACGAGCAGTACTTC,CASRRQGLVGDEQYF
.,TRBJ1-3,.,TRBV29-1,TGCAGCGTGGGGGGACCGGGAAACACCATATATTTT,CSVGGPGNTIYF
.,TRBJ1-2,.,TRBV9,TGTGCCAGCAGCGTAGGGACCGGTCCAGACTATGGCTACACCTTC,CASSVGTGPDYGYTF
.,TRBJ1-4,.,TRBV29-1,TGCAGCGTTGGCCCCAGGGGCACCGGGGAAAAACTGTTTTTT,CSVGPRGTGEKLFF
once,TRBJ2-1,.,TRBV19,TGTGCCAGTAGTATATCTGATAGCTACAATGAGCAGTTCTTC,CASSISDSYNEQFF
.,TRBJ1-3,.,TRBV9,TGTGCCAGCAGCGTAGCTACGGCGGGGGGCTCTGGAAACACCATATATTTT,CASSVATAGGSGNTIYF
.,TRBJ1-2,TRBD1,TRBV11-2,TGTGCCAGCAGCTTAGGAGGGGGCTTAGATGGCTACACCTTC,CASSLGGGLDGYTF
.,TRBJ1-1,.,TRBV29-1,TGCAGCGTCCCTACAGGAAACACTGAAGCTTTCTTT,CSVPTGNTEAFF
.,TRBJ1-2,.,TRBV28,TGTGCCAGCAGCCCGTCCAGGGACTATGGCTACACCTTC,CASSPSRDYGYTF
.,TRBJ1-1,.,TRBV5-1,TGCGCCAGCAGCCGTGGGGGGTTGAACACTGAAGCTTTCTTT,CASSRGGLNTEAFF
.,TRBJ2-7,.,TRBV4-2,TGTGCCAGCAGCCCTAATGAGCAGTACTTC,CASSPNEQYF
.,TRBJ2-7,.,TRBV6-6,TGTGCCAGCAGGAGCAGCTACGAGCAGTACTTC,CASRSSYEQYF
.,TRBJ1-2,.,TRBV7-2,TGTGCCAGCAGCATAAACAGGGAGGCGTATGGCTACACCTTC,CASSINREAYGYTF
.,TRBJ1-3,.,TRBV19,TGTGCCAGTAGTATGAGGCAGGGGAGTCAAGATGGAAACACCATATATTTT,CASSMRQGSQDGNTIYF
.,TRBJ1-1,TRBD1,TRBV5-1,TGCGCCAGCAGTTTTGGACAGGGGACCCCGAACACTGAAGCTTTCTTT,CASSFGQGTPNTEAFF
.,TRBJ2-7,.,TRBV6-6,TGTGCCAGCAGTTCGGGGACTTCGACCTACGAGCAGTACTTC,CASSSGTSTYEQYF
.,TRBJ2-7,.,TRBV5-6,TGTGCCAGCAGCGCCGACTCCTACGAGCAGTACTTC,CASSADSYEQYF
.,TRBJ2-1,TRBD2,TRBV27,TGTGCCACCAGCCTAGCGGGAGTGGGCAATGAGCAGTTCTTC,CATSLAGVGNEQFF
.,TRBJ1-5,.,TRBV19,TGTGCCAGTAGTACCAGGGGAAGGGCTTATAGCAATCAGCCCCAGCATTTT,CASSTRGRAYSNQPQHF
.,TRBJ2-2,.,TRBV10-3,TGTGCCATTTCCATGCCCGGGGAGCTGTTTTTT,CAISMPGELFF
.,TRBJ1-6,.,TRBV19,TGTGCCAGTAGGCTAACAGGTCCGCCTTCACCCCTCCACTTT,CASRLTGPPSPLHF
.,TRBJ2-7,.,TRBV18,TGTGCCAGCTCAGCGACACTACCAGCCTACGAGCAGTACTTC,CASSATLPAYEQYF
.,TRBJ1-2,.,TRBV7-2,TGTGCCAGCAGCTTAGCGTTACAGGGTAGGAACGGCTACACCTTC,CASSLALQGRNGYTF
.,TRBJ2-7,.,TRBV11-2,TGTGCCAGCAGCTTAGTTTGGCAGGGAACCTACGAGCAGTACTTC,CASSLVWQGTYEQYF
.,TRBJ2-7,.,TRBV5-1,TGCGCCAGCAGCTTCACTTTTTCCTACGAGCAGTACTTC,CASSFTFSYEQYF
.,TRBJ2-3,TRBD1,TRBV19,TGTGCCAGTAGTATGACAGGGGACCGGCGGTATACGCAGTATTTT,CASSMTGDRRYTQYF
.,TRBJ2-1,TRBD2,TRBV28,TGTGCCAGCAGTGTAGCGGGAGCCCCTGGGAATGAGCAGTTCTTC,CASSVAGAPGNEQFF
.,TRBJ2-7,.,TRBV7-2,TGTGCCAGCACCTGGGGGGCCGGCTCCTACGAGCAGTACTTC,CASTWGAGSYEQYF
once,TRBJ2-7,.,TRBV5-1,TGCGCCAGCAGCAAGGACAGCTCCTTCTCCTACGAGCAGTACTTC,CASSKDSSFSYEQYF
.,TRBJ1-5,.,TRBV7-2,TGTGCCAGCAGCTTAGTTGACAGCAATCAGCCCCAGCATTTT,CASSLVDSNQPQHF
few,TRBJ2-7,.,TRBV2,TGTGCCAGCAACCCGGACGTCTCCTACGAGCAGTACTTC,CASNPDVSYEQYF
.,TRBJ2-3,.,TRBV6-5,TGTGCCAGCAGTTACTCGGCCAGTGGAAGGGCGCAGTATTTT,CASSYSASGRAQYF
once,TRBJ2-3,TRBD2,TRBV7-8,TGTGCCAGCAGCTTCCTCTCGGGGGGGGACGGAGATACGCAGTATTTT,CASSFLSGGDGDTQYF
.,TRBJ2-3,.,TRBV18,TGTGCCAGCTCACCAGGAGGACTTCGCCTTGATACGCAGTATTTT,CASSPGGLRLDTQYF
.,TRBJ2-5,.,TRBV7-9,TGTGCCAGCAGCGTAGGGGGGGCCCAAGAGACCCAGTACTTC,CASSVGGAQETQYF
.,TRBJ2-1,.,TRBV5-6,TGTGCCAGCAGCCTTTCATTTGAGCAGTTCTTC,CASSLSFEQFF
many,TRBJ2-2,TRBD2,TRBV2,TGTGCCAGCAGCCTCGGACTAGACCACACCGGGGAGCTGTTTTTT,CASSLGLDHTGELFF
once,TRBJ2-3,TRBD2,TRBV9,TGTGCCAGCACCTCTAGCGGGGGGTTAGCAGATACGCAGTATTTT,CASTSSGGLADTQYF
.,TRBJ1-3,.,TRBV18,TGTGCCAGCTCACCCCAGAGGGGAGGGTCGACGTCTGGAAACACCATATATTTT,CASSPQRGGSTSGNTIYF
.,TRBJ1-2,.,TRBV6-5,TGTGCCAGCAGTTACTCTCTGGCTCGAACCAACTATGGCTACACCTTC,CASSYSLARTNYGYTF
few,TRBJ2-5,TRBD2,TRBV28,TGTGCCAGCAGTTTATGGACTAGCGGGGTGAATCAAGAGACCCAGTACTTC,CASSLWTSGVNQETQYF
.,TRBJ1-2,.,TRBV4-2,TGTGCCAGCAGCCAAGTAGGGCGGCAGAATGGCTACACCTTC,CASSQVGRQNGYTF
few,TRBJ1-2,.,TRBV28,TGTGCCAGCAGCCGGAAGGGGTATGGCTACACCTTC,CASSRKGYGYTF
once,TRBJ1-2,.,TRBV25-1,TGTGCCAGCAGTTGGCCGGGGGAGAAGAATGGCTACACCTTC,CASSWPGEKNGYTF
.,TRBJ1-4,TRBD1,TRBV18,TGTGCCAGCTCACCCGAGACAGGGACGGGAAAACTGTTTTTT,CASSPETGTGKLFF
.,TRBJ2-5,.,TRBV6-5,TGTGCCAGCAGTGACGACAGAAGAGAGACCCAGTACTTC,CASSDDRRETQYF
once,TRBJ2-2,TRBD1,TRBV9,TGTGCCAGCAGCGGTGGGGACAGGAAGGGTTTCGGGGAGCTGTTTTTT,CASSGGDRKGFGELFF
.,TRBJ1-5,.,TRBV7-8,TGTGCCAGCAGCCTAGAGGTTCAGCCCCAGCATTTT,CASSLEVQPQHF
.,TRBJ2-5,TRBD2,TRBV7-3,TGTGCCAGCAGCCCCACTAGCGGGGGAGAGACCCAGTACTTC,CASSPTSGGETQYF